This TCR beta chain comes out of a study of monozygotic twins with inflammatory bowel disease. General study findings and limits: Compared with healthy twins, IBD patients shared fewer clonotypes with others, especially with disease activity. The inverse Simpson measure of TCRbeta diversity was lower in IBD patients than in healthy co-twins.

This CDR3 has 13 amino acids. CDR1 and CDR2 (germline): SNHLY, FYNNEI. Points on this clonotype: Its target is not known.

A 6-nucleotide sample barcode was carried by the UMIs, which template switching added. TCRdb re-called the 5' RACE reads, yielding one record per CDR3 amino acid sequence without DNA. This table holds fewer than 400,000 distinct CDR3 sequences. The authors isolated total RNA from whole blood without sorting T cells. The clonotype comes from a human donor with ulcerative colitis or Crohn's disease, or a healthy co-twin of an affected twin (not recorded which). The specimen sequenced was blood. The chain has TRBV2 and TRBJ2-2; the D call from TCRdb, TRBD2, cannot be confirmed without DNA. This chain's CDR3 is CASSGRNTGELFF.